The clone carrying this TCR beta chain was observed once. CDR3 length equals 16 residues. V gave up 3 bases and J gave up 1 base, with 15 bases separating them. In germline, CDR1 is MDHEN, CDR2 SYDVKM. The entry originates in a study of T cells in tuberculosis. This table comes from immunoSEQ multiplex PCR, and its TCRdb copy is limited to in-frame clones, with some not included. The repertoire includes roughly 28,000 clones, over 90% of them detected once, and just under 5% sits in the top ten. Unsorted cryopreserved PBMC were sequenced, averaging about 100,000 T cells per clinical donor. The TCR was taken from a donor between 5 and 29 years old with latent tuberculosis or without tuberculosis infection. This chain connects TRBV28 to TRBJ1-1; D is uncertain. Sequenced material: PBMCs. The chain's CDR3 is CASSFSPRDTNTEAFF. The CDR3 region has the DNA TGTGCCAGCAGTTTCTCCCCCCGTGACACGAACACTGAAGCTTTCTTT.